The rows below give T cell receptor beta chains drawn from one sample of a study of blood T cell repertoires in COVID-19. The method was immunoSEQ multiplex PCR; TCRdb's version includes in-frame clones alone and lacks a portion of them. The sample includes about 160,000 clones, around 79% of them seen just once. Sample: peripheral blood. The receptors stem from a woman aged 55-69 years with COVID-19, enrolled during active disease. CDR3s include the opening cysteine and the closing phenylalanine or tryptophan. A D gene is named only where the DNA matches it firmly. A row's size may be missing; if present it is once, few, many or a size class.

j_call: TRBJ2-3
v_call: TRBV6-5
clone_size: -
d_call: -
cdr3_nt: TGTGCCAGTTGGGCAGGAGGAGCGCAAGAAGATACGCAGTATTTT
cdr3_aa: CASWAGGAQEDTQYF

j_call: TRBJ1-5
v_call: TRBV12-3/TRBV12-4
clone_size: -
d_call: -
cdr3_nt: TGTGCCAGCAGTTTATCGCAGAATCAGCCCCAGCATTTT
cdr3_aa: CASSLSQNQPQHF

j_call: TRBJ2-7
v_call: TRBV13
clone_size: -
d_call: -
cdr3_nt: TGTGCCAGCAGCTTATTCGGAGGAGGTTACGAGCAGTACTTC
cdr3_aa: CASSLFGGGYEQYF

j_call: TRBJ1-3
v_call: TRBV2
clone_size: -
d_call: -
cdr3_nt: TGTGCCAGCAGTTCCAGGGAAGGCTCTGGAAACACCATATATTTT
cdr3_aa: CASSSREGSGNTIYF

j_call: TRBJ1-1
v_call: TRBV5-6
clone_size: -
d_call: -
cdr3_nt: TGTGCCAGCAGCTTGGGGGGACACCCAACAGGTGAAGCTTTCTTT
cdr3_aa: CASSLGGHPTGEAFF

j_call: TRBJ2-7
v_call: TRBV6-5
clone_size: -
d_call: TRBD1
cdr3_nt: TGTGCCAGCAGTTCCGGACAGGGGCCGAGCTCCTACGAGCAGTACTTC
cdr3_aa: CASSSGQGPSSYEQYF

j_call: TRBJ2-7
v_call: TRBV6-6
clone_size: -
d_call: -
cdr3_nt: TGTGCCAGCAGTTACTCGGGGGGGGGCTTCGACGAGCAGTACTTC
cdr3_aa: CASSYSGGGFDEQYF

j_call: TRBJ2-1
v_call: TRBV18
clone_size: many
d_call: -
cdr3_nt: TGTGCCAGCTCACCGGAGGGGGCTGCCTACAATGAGCAGTTCTTC
cdr3_aa: CASSPEGAAYNEQFF

j_call: TRBJ1-6
v_call: TRBV29-1
clone_size: -
d_call: -
cdr3_nt: TGCAGCGTTTCCCCTGAACGGCGGGGCAGGGTCGGTAAGTCACCCCTCCACTTT
cdr3_aa: CSVSPERRGRVGKSPLHF

j_call: TRBJ1-3
v_call: TRBV9
clone_size: -
d_call: -
cdr3_nt: TGTGCCAGCAGCCCCCCCGAACAGGGCACTGGAAACACCATATATTTT
cdr3_aa: CASSPPEQGTGNTIYF

j_call: TRBJ2-7
v_call: TRBV7-9
clone_size: -
d_call: -
cdr3_nt: TGTGCCAGCAGCCCGTCCAGGGCGGGGGAGCAGTACTTC
cdr3_aa: CASSPSRAGEQYF

j_call: TRBJ2-3
v_call: TRBV19
clone_size: -
d_call: TRBD1
cdr3_nt: TGTGCCAGTAGTTTCGGGACAGGTAGCACAGATACGCAGTATTTT
cdr3_aa: CASSFGTGSTDTQYF

j_call: TRBJ1-2
v_call: TRBV5-6
clone_size: -
d_call: TRBD1
cdr3_nt: TGTGCCAGCAGCTTCTCGGGACAGGGGCGCCCGGGGGGTGGCTACACCTTC
cdr3_aa: CASSFSGQGRPGGGYTF

j_call: TRBJ1-5
v_call: TRBV6-6
clone_size: -
d_call: -
cdr3_nt: TGTGCCAGCAGTTACTCGCCAGGAGGGCGCAATCAGCCCCAGCATTTT
cdr3_aa: CASSYSPGGRNQPQHF

j_call: TRBJ2-1
v_call: TRBV19
clone_size: -
d_call: -
cdr3_nt: TGTGCCAGTAGAAGAGGGGCGGGGGCCACCTACAATGAGCAGTTCTTC
cdr3_aa: CASRRGAGATYNEQFF

j_call: TRBJ1-3
v_call: TRBV18
clone_size: -
d_call: -
cdr3_nt: TGTGCCAGCTCACCGCTAGACAGCCCTGGAAACACCATATATTTT
cdr3_aa: CASSPLDSPGNTIYF

j_call: TRBJ2-3
v_call: TRBV7-9
clone_size: -
d_call: TRBD2
cdr3_nt: TGTGCCAGCAGCACGGTTAGCGGGAGAGATACGCAGTATTTT
cdr3_aa: CASSTVSGRDTQYF

j_call: TRBJ1-5
v_call: TRBV28
clone_size: -
d_call: -
cdr3_nt: TGTGCCAGCACTAATCAGGGACGGGAGAGGCAGCCCCAGCATTTT
cdr3_aa: CASTNQGRERQPQHF

j_call: TRBJ2-3
v_call: TRBV18
clone_size: -
d_call: TRBD2
cdr3_nt: TGTGCCAGCTCACAAACGACTAGCTCAGATACGCAGTATTTT
cdr3_aa: CASSQTTSSDTQYF

j_call: TRBJ1-3
v_call: TRBV6-6
clone_size: -
d_call: TRBD1
cdr3_nt: TGTGCCAGCAGCCAGACAGGGGGCTCTGGAAACACCATATATTTT
cdr3_aa: CASSQTGGSGNTIYF

j_call: TRBJ1-4
v_call: TRBV6-8
clone_size: -
d_call: TRBD1
cdr3_nt: TGTGCCAGCAGCGGGGACAGCCATGAAAAACTGTTTTTT
cdr3_aa: CASSGDSHEKLFF

j_call: TRBJ1-1
v_call: TRBV29-1
clone_size: -
d_call: -
cdr3_nt: TGCAGCGGGGGAGAGTCCGGAGCTGAAGCTTTCTTT
cdr3_aa: CSGGESGAEAFF

j_call: TRBJ2-7
v_call: TRBV29-1
clone_size: -
d_call: -
cdr3_nt: TGCAGCGTTGAAGGGGGGGTAGCCTACGAGCAGTACTTC
cdr3_aa: CSVEGGVAYEQYF

j_call: TRBJ2-7
v_call: TRBV29-1
clone_size: -
d_call: -
cdr3_nt: TGCAGCGTTGACAGGGGAAATCCCTACGAGCAGTACTTC
cdr3_aa: CSVDRGNPYEQYF

j_call: TRBJ2-3
v_call: TRBV28
clone_size: -
d_call: TRBD1
cdr3_nt: TGTGCCACCCATGGGAGAGGGGGCAGGGAATGGAGCACAGATACGCAGTATTTT
cdr3_aa: CATHGRGGREWSTDTQYF

j_call: TRBJ2-2
v_call: TRBV29-1
clone_size: -
d_call: TRBD1
cdr3_nt: TGCAGCGTTGTCGGGACAGGGAGTCAAGGCCCCGGGGAGCTGTTTTTT
cdr3_aa: CSVVGTGSQGPGELFF

j_call: TRBJ2-5
v_call: TRBV7-9
clone_size: few
d_call: TRBD2
cdr3_nt: TGTGCCAGCAGCTTAGGGACTAGACAAGAGACCCAGTACTTC
cdr3_aa: CASSLGTRQETQYF

j_call: TRBJ1-6
v_call: TRBV3-1/TRBV3-2
clone_size: -
d_call: -
cdr3_nt: TGTGCCAGCAGCCAAGGAAGTGCGGGGAATTCACCCCTCCACTTT
cdr3_aa: CASSQGSAGNSPLHF

j_call: TRBJ1-2
v_call: TRBV5-8
clone_size: -
d_call: -
cdr3_nt: TGTGCCAGCAGCCTATTGGGCCTCTACACCTTC
cdr3_aa: CASSLLGLYTF

j_call: TRBJ2-1
v_call: TRBV5-1
clone_size: -
d_call: TRBD2
cdr3_nt: TGCGCCAGCAGCTCTGCGCGGGGGGGCGGGAATGAGCAGTTCTTC
cdr3_aa: CASSSARGGGNEQFF